This TCR beta chain was captured by sequencing in a study of shared clonotypes between healthy human individuals. Method: immunoSEQ multiplex PCR; TCRdb's copy keeps in-frame clones and lacks some. Here the sample spans 980,000 or so clones, over 60% being singletons. The ends lost 1 base at V and 4 bases at J; junction bases unmatched: 7. Germline loops: CDR1 SGHNT, CDR2 YYREEE (reference sequence). This CDR3 comprises 15 residues. This clone was found once. Antigen specificity is unknown. Findings of the study overall: The study sampled only blood, and tissue repertoires likely differ.

Sequenced material: memory CD4+ T cells sorted from blood. Specified subset: CD45RA-negative fraction. The clonotype comes from a man younger than 35 in good health. V gene TRBV5-4 combines with J gene TRBJ2-5; TRBD1 matches at 7 bases. CDR3 in amino acids: CASSLLGQKGETQYF. The CDR3 nucleotides are TGTGCCAGCAGCTTGCTGGGACAGAAGGGAGAGACCCAGTACTTC.